The rows below give T cell receptor beta chains drawn from one sample of a study of T cell responses to AZD1222 COVID-19 vaccine. Sequencing used immunoSEQ multiplex PCR; TCRdb keeps in-frame clones, though not all of them. Here the sample spans approximately 140,000 clones, roughly 90% being singletons. Sequenced here: peripheral blood, sampled 28 days after the second AZD1222 dose. The source is an adult who received the AZD1222 COVID-19 vaccine. Both conserved end residues are part of each CDR3.

TRBV5-1	TRBJ1-1	CASSYIRTTEAFF
TRBV3-1/TRBV3-2	TRBJ1-2	CASSQWAGGSVGYTF
TRBV6-5	TRBJ2-3	CASSYVDTQYF
TRBV7-9	TRBJ2-7	CASSVEQGPYEQYF
TRBV12-3/TRBV12-4	TRBJ1-1	CASRGKLNTEAFF
TRBV19	TRBJ1-5	CASSITGTGGGQPQHF
TRBV5-1	TRBJ1-1	CASSSGSGSTEAFF
TRBV5-1	TRBJ2-5	CASSLDRQETQYF
TRBV28	TRBJ2-7	CASSPPNSGSRYEQYF
TRBV7-3	TRBJ1-3	CASSSRETGNTIYF
TRBV7-9	TRBJ1-2	CASSLEAGNYGYTF
TRBV7-3	TRBJ2-1	CASRNSRCEQFF
TRBV5-1	TRBJ2-7	CASSPAEAGKQYF
TRBV29-1	TRBJ1-6	CSVRSGNSPLHF
TRBV6-2/TRBV6-3	TRBJ2-1	CASSYNNIRGRPFF
TRBV18	TRBJ1-1	CASSPDQGNTEAFF
TRBV12-3/TRBV12-4	TRBJ2-7	CASSLSLPYEQYF
TRBV28	TRBJ1-2	CASRANYGYTF
TRBV3-1/TRBV3-2	TRBJ2-1	CASSQDVGFASGSNEQFF
TRBV6-1	TRBJ1-2	CASSEATGMAGGYTF
TRBV5-1	TRBJ1-2	CASSPDGDYGYTF
TRBV7-6	TRBJ1-1	CASSSRTDFNTEAFF
TRBV11-2	TRBJ1-2	CASSLYSRGQSGYTF
TRBV6-5	TRBJ1-2	CATARGGSYGYTF
TRBV5-1	TRBJ1-1	CASSLPSDRNEAFF
TRBV5-3	TRBJ1-2	CARSLTQGAGLNGYTF
TRBV20-1	TRBJ1-1	CSASDSPEAFF
TRBV19	TRBJ1-1	CASSRQEQTFLNTEAFF
TRBV11-2	TRBJ2-1	CASSLGAGGNNEQFF
TRBV24-1	TRBJ2-1	CATAGTINNEQFF